This T cell receptor (beta chain) was captured by sequencing in a study of early T cells in non-severe SARS-CoV-2 infection. The TCR library protocol was used to attach unique molecular identifiers. These identifiers were attached to individual cDNA molecules. From the 5' RACE reads, TCRdb called clonotypes with MiXCR, one entry per CDR3 protein. The sample lists some 64,000 distinct CDR3 sequences; about 19% were seen once. V lost 3 bases, J lost 5 bases, and 10 bases stayed unmatched. Germline values: CDR1 SGHRS, CDR2 YFSETQ. The CDR3 runs 15 residues. This clonotype occurred a few times. Sequenced material: whole blood, taken at baseline. This chain uses TRBV5-1 with TRBJ1-2; 7 bases line up with TRBD1. The receptor comes from an adult who was a healthcare worker with PCR-confirmed SARS-CoV-2 infection or an uninfected control (not recorded which). The chain's CDR3 is CASSSTGTANYGYTF. The CDR3 DNA reads TGCGCCAGCAGCTCGACCGGGACAGCAAATTATGGCTACACCTTC.